This T cell receptor (beta chain) comes out of a study of cytomegalovirus exposure and HLA in healthy donors. Whole-study context: Genotyping of some 390 donors showed that around 85% belonged to the Caucasian-associated ancestry cluster.

Notes on this clone: The same CDR3 also results from other DNA sequences found in this sample.

Primers: 60 Vbeta forward and 13 Jbeta reverse. Profiled with immunoSEQ multiplex PCR; TCRdb holds only in-frame clones, not every one. Of about 190,000 clones in the sample, 81% were seen once. The germline CDR1 and CDR2 sequences are SNHLY and FYNNEI. This CDR3 comprises 13 residues. With V trimmed by 4 bases and J by 3 bases, 1 base remained unmatched. The chain is built from TRBV2 and TRBJ2-3, with 7 bases lining up with TRBD1. Specimen: PBMCs. The TCR was taken from a man younger than 35 in good health and CMV-seronegative. CDR3 sequence reads: CASSGQGTDTQYF. CDR3 bases: TGTGCCAGCAGTGGACAGGGAACAGATACGCAGTATTTT.